Each of the 8 T cell receptor beta chains below was sequenced from the same sample in a study of cytomegalovirus exposure and HLA in healthy donors (dated by TCRdb to 2017 to 2019). Receptor libraries were prepared by the immunoSEQ multiplex PCR assay. For the multiplex PCR, a mixture combining 60 forward primers for TCR Vbeta segments and 13 reverse primers for TCR Jbeta segments was used. Imported from immuneACCESS, the table was reduced by TCRdb to in-frame sequences with V and J called. These copies leave out some clones; in studies compared against another copy, an unresolved V gene accounts for under half, and the cause of the remainder is not known. Here the sample has some 150,000 clones; more than 65% occur a single time. The ten top clones hold roughly 1.3% of the sample. The material sequenced was PBMCs. The receptors originated from a woman aged 45-60 years in good health and CMV-seronegative.

The rearrangement links TRBV27 to TRBJ1-1; 9 nucleotides line up with TRBD1. The CDR3 sequence is 16 residues long. Trimming at V came to 6 bases and at J to 3 bases, leaving 11 bases not matched to a gene. The germline V gene encodes CDR1 MNHEY and CDR2 SMNVEV (reference sequence). The CDR3 reads CASRTIQGAMDTEAFF. The CDR3, as DNA: TGTGCCAGCAGGACAATACAGGGGGCGATGGACACTGAAGCTTTCTTT.

The chain uses TRBV9 and TRBJ2-1, with 14 bases lining up with TRBD2. The CDR3 length is 17 residues. V shed 4 bases and J 4 bases; nucleotides not matched to a gene: 7. Germline CDR1 SGDLS, CDR2 YYNGEE. In nucleotides, the CDR3 is TGTGCCAGCAGCCCCCGGACTAGCGGGGGGATATACAATGAGCAGTTCTTC. Translation gives CASSPRTSGGIYNEQFF.

This sequence joins TRBV7-2 and TRBJ2-2; TRBD2 matches at 12 bases. V was clipped by 6 bases and J by 5 bases; unmatched bases: 4. The CDR3 runs to 15 residues. CDR1 is SGHTA and CDR2 is FQGNSA in the germline V gene. The CDR3 here is CASRRLAGVTGELFF. In nucleotides, the CDR3 is TGTGCCAGCAGAAGACTAGCGGGAGTTACCGGGGAGCTGTTTTTT.

This chain connects TRBV6-1 to TRBJ2-7, with TRBD2 as a possible D gene (5 bases). The V gene's germline CDR1 is MNHNS and CDR2 SASEGT. This CDR3 spans 13 amino acids. V was shortened by 4 bases and J by 2 bases, with 9 bases between the two germline ends. CDR3 sequence reads: CASSVRETYEQYF. Written as DNA, the CDR3 is TGTGCCAGCAGTGTAAGGGAGACCTACGAGCAGTACTTC.

The genes are TRBV7-2 and TRBJ1-5, with 7 bases fitting TRBD1. Germline CDR1 reads SGHTA; CDR2 reads FQGNSA. The CDR3 spans 15 residues. The ends lost 1 base at V and 3 bases at J; junction bases unmatched: 3. The CDR3 coding sequence is TGTGCCAGCAGCTTAGGGGACAGCTTCAATCAGCCCCAGCATTTT. Encoded protein: CASSLGDSFNQPQHF.

The chain combines TRBV5-1 with TRBJ1-2, with D unresolved. The CDR3 consists of 13 residues. The V end lost 1 base, the J end lost 1 base, and 5 bases lay between the germline ends. CDR1 SGHRS and CDR2 YFSETQ come from the germline V gene. CDR3 amino acids: CASSLFSNYGYTF. The CDR3 DNA reads TGCGCCAGCAGCTTGTTCAGTAACTATGGCTACACCTTC.

This sequence joins TRBV6-1 and TRBJ2-5, with D possibly TRBD1 on 5 matching bases. From germline, CDR1 is MNHNS and CDR2 SASEGT. The ends were cut back, 1 base at V and 5 bases at J, with 14 bases in the middle. The CDR3 totals 15 residues. In nucleotides, the CDR3 is TGTGCCAGCAGTGAAGTCAGCGCAGGGAAGGAGACCCAGTACTTC. It yields the protein CASSEVSAGKETQYF.

The chain carries TRBV28 and TRBJ2-7; TRBD2 matches at 12 bases. The germline gives CDR1 MDHEN, CDR2 SYDVKM. The CDR3 runs to 18 residues. The V segment lost 3 bases and the J segment 4 bases; nucleotides outside the gene matches: 13. CDR3 residues: CASSFRTSGNPRRYEQYF. The CDR3 nucleotides read TGTGCCAGCAGTTTTCGGACTAGCGGGAACCCCCGGAGGTACGAGCAGTACTTC.